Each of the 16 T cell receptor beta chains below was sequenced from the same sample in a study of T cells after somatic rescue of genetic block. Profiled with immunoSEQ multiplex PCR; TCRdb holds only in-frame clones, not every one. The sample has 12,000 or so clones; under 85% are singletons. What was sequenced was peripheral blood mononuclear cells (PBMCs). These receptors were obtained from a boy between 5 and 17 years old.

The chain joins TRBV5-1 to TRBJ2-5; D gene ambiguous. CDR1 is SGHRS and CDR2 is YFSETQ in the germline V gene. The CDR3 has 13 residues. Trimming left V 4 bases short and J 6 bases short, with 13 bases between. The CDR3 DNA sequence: TGCGCCAGCAGCCTCGCTTCTCACCAGACCCAGTACTTC. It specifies CASSLASHQTQYF.

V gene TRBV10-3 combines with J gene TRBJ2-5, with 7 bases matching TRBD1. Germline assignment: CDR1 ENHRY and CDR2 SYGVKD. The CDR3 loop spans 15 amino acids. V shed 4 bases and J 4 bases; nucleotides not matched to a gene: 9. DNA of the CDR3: TGTGCCATCAGTGCACACAGGGGTCGAGGAGAGACCCAGTACTTC. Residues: CAISAHRGRGETQYF.

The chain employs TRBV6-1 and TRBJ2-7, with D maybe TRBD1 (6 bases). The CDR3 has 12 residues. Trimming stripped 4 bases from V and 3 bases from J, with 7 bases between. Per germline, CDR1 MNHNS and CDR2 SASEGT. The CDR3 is CASSADSYEQYF. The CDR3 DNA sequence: TGTGCCAGCAGTGCGGACAGCTACGAGCAGTACTTC.

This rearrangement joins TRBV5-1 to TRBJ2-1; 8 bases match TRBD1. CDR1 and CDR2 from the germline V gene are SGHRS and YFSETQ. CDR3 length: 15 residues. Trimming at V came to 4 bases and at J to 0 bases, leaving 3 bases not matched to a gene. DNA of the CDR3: TGCGCCAGCAGCCCCGGGACAGGCTCCTACAATGAGCAGTTCTTC. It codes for CASSPGTGSYNEQFF.

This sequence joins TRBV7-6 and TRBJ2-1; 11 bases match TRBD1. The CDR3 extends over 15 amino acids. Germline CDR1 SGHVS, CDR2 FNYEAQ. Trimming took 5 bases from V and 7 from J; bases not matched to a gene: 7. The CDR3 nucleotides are TGTGCCAGCAGCCCCGGACAGGGGGCCGTGAATGAGCAGTTCTTC. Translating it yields CASSPGQGAVNEQFF.

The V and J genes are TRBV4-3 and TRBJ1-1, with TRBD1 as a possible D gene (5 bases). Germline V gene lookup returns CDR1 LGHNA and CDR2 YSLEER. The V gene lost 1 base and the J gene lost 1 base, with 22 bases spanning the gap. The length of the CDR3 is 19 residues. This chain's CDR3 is CASSQVWFEAGRANTEAFF. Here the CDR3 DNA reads TGCGCCAGCAGCCAAGTGTGGTTTGAGGCGGGACGGGCGAACACTGAAGCTTTCTTT.

Here the CDR3 reads CASSEAQGGSPLHF. The CDR3 DNA reads TGTGCCAGCAGTGAAGCACAGGGGGGCTCACCCCTCCACTTT. This rearrangement joins TRBV2 to TRBJ1-6; 8 bases align to TRBD1. V dropped 0 bases and J dropped 10; count of bases not matched to a gene: 2. The CDR3 spans 14 residues. Germline lookup yields CDR1 SNHLY and CDR2 FYNNEI.

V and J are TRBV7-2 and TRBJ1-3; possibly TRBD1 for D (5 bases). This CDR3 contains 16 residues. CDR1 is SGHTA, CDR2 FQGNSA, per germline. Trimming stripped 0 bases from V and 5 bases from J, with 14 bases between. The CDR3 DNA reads TGTGCCAGCAGCTTAGCCGGGACCTCCTACAGAAACACCATATATTTT. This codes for CASSLAGTSYRNTIYF.

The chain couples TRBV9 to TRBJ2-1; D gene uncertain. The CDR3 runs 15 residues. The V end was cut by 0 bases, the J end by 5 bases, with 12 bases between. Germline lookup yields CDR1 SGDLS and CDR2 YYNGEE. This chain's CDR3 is CASSVDVSIHNEQFF. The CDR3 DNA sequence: TGTGCCAGCAGCGTAGACGTTAGCATCCACAATGAGCAGTTCTTC.

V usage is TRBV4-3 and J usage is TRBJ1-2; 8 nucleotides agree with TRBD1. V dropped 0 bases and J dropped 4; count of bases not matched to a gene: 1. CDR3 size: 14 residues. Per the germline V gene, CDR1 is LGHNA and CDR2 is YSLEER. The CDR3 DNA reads TGCGCCAGCAGCCAAGACAGGGGGCTCTATGGCTACACCTTC. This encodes CASSQDRGLYGYTF.

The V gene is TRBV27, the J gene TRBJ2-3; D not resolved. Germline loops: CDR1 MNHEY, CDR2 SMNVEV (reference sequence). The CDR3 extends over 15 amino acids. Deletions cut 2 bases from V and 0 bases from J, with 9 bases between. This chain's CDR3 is CASSLKVTSTDTQYF. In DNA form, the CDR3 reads TGTGCCAGCAGTTTAAAGGTCACTAGCACAGATACGCAGTATTTT.

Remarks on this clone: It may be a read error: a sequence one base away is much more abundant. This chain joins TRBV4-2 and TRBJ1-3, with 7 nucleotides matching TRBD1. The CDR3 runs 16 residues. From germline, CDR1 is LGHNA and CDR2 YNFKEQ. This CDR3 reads CASGQDSTGYGNTIYF. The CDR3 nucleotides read TGTGCCAGCGGCCAAGATTCGACAGGGTACGGAAACACCATATATTTT.

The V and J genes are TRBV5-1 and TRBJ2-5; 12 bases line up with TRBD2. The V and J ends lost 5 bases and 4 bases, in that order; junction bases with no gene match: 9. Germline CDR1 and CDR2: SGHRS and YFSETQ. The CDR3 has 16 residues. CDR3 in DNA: TGCGCCAGCAGTAGGCTAGCGGGAGGGGAAAGAGAGACCCAGTACTTC. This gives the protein CASSRLAGGERETQYF.

In nucleotides, the CDR3 is TGCAGCGTAGGGAGTACGGACTCCTACGAGCAGTACTTC. This sequence encodes CSVGSTDSYEQYF. The rearrangement uses TRBV29-1 and TRBJ2-7; the D gene is possibly TRBD2 (5 bases). Between the trimmed V and J ends, which lost 6 bases and 0 bases, there was a span of 12 bases. Germline-derived CDR1 and CDR2 are SQVTM and ANQGSEA. The CDR3 covers 13 residues.

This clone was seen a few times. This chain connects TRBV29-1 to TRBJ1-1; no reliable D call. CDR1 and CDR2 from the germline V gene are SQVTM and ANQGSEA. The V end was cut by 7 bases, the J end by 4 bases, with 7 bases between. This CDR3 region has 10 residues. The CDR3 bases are TGCAGCGGTCGGAGCACTGAAGCTTTCTTT. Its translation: CSGRSTEAFF.

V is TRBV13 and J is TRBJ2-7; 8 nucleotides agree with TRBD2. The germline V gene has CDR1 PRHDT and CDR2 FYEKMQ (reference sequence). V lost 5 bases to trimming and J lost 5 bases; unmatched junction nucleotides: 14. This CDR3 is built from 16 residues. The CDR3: CASSGRGGRVGDEQYF. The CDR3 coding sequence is TGTGCCAGCAGCGGGCGCGGGGGGAGAGTTGGGGACGAGCAGTACTTC. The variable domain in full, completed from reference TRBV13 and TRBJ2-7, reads AAGVIQSPRHLIKEKRETATLKCYPIPRHDTVYWYQQGPGQDPQFLISFYEKMQSDKGSIPDRFSAQQFSDYHSELNMSSLELGDSALYFCASSGRGGRVGDEQYFGPGTRLTVT.